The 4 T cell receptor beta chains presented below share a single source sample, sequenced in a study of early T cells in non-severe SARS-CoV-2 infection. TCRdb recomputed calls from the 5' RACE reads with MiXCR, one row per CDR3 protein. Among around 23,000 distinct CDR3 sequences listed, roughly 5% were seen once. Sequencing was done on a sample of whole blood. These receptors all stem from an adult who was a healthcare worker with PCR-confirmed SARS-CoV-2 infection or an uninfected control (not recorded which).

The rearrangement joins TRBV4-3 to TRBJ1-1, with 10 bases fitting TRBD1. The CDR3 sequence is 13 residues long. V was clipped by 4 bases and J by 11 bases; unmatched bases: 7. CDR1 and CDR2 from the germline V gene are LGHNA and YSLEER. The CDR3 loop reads CASSLLGTGVAFF. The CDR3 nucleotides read TGCGCCAGCAGCCTTTTGGGGACAGGGGTCGCTTTCTTT.

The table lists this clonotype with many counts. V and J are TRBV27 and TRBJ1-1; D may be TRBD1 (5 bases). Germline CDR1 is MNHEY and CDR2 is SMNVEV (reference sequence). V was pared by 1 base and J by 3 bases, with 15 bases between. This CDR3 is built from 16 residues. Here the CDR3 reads CASSLYSGTPYTEAFF. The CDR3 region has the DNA TGTGCCAGCAGTTTATACTCAGGGACCCCCTACACTGAAGCTTTCTTT.

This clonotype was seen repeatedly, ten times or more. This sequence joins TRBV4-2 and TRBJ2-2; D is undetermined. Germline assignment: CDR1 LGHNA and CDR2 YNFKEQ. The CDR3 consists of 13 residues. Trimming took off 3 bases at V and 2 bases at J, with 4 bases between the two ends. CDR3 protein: CASSQKNTGELFF. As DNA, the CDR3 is TGTGCCAGCAGCCAGAAAAACACCGGGGAGCTGTTTTTT.

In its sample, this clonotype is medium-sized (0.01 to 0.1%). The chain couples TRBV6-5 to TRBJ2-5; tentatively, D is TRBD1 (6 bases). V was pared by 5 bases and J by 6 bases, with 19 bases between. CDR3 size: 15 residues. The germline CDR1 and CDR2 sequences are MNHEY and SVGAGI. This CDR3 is CASSRTGSSMKTQYF. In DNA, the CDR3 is TGTGCCAGCAGTCGTACAGGGAGTAGTATGAAGACCCAGTACTTC.